This T cell receptor beta chain was sequenced in a study of shared clonotypes between healthy human individuals. Study-wide background: Three plates each covered CD4 naive and memory; CD8 naive two, CD8 memory one.

Study conclusions and caveats: The authors expected sequencing depth to affect clonotype sharing among donors. What rarefaction showed was incomplete sorted-subset sequencing despite large depth.

Naive CD8 isolation took CD45RO-negative cells positively selected for CCR7 and excluded terminally differentiated effector memory CD45RA+ cells. This clone was counted only a few times. The antigen remains undetermined. Every subset had its genomic DNA shared out evenly among several immunoSEQ plates. Sequenced by immunoSEQ multiplex PCR; TCRdb stores in-frame clones only, minus some. Of some 800,000 clones in the sample, approximately 92% were seen once. CDR1 LNHDA and CDR2 SQIVND come from the germline V gene (reference sequence). The CDR3 runs 15 residues. Unmatched junction bases numbered 4, after V lost 2 bases and J lost 8 bases.

This TCR derives from a man aged 25 to 45 in good health. This chain joins TRBV19 and TRBJ2-1; 12 nucleotides match TRBD2. Specimen: naive CD8+ T cells sorted from blood. The CDR3 is CASSISSGRGHEQFF. The CDR3 DNA sequence: TGTGCCAGTAGTATATCTAGCGGGAGGGGCCATGAGCAGTTCTTC. Full variable domain (missing parts from reference TRBV19 and TRBJ2-1): DGGITQSPKYLFRKEGQNVTLSCEQNLNHDAMYWYRQDPGQGLRLIYYSQIVNDFQKGDIAEGYSVSREKKESFPLTVTSAQKNPTAFYLCASSISSGRGHEQFFGPGTRLTVL.